The TCR beta chain described here comes from a study of blood T cells in healthy people across ages. Study findings and constraints: The study regarded diversity estimates from one million T cells as underestimates.

Turning to this clonotype: Its antigen remains unknown.

With a J-beta primer mix and a sample-barcoded 5' primer, a second PCR ran about 7 to 11 cycles. TCRdb analysed the 5' RACE reads with MiXCR anew, one entry per CDR3 protein. The table includes around 1.5 million distinct CDR3 sequences, almost 60% detected once. CDR3 size: 11 residues. The germline V gene has CDR1 MGHRA and CDR2 YSYEKL. Trimming cost V 3 bases and J 6 bases, with 5 bases left between them. The origin of this receptor is a man aged 18 to 30 in good health. The V call is TRBV4-1, the J call TRBJ2-5; no firm D call. The specimen was blood. CDR3: CASSHGQTQYF. CDR3 coding DNA: TGCGCCAGCAGCCACGGGCAGACCCAGTACTTC.